Listed here are 17 T cell receptor beta chains from one sample, sequenced in a study of control samples from healthy donors and cancer patients. The repertoire was sequenced with immunoSEQ multiplex PCR; TCRdb's copy has only in-frame clones and lacks some. The table lists 150,000 to 180,000 clones, about 94% of them singletons. The sequencing input was blood. All receptors come from a man aged 35 to 55 in good health.

This clone was observed a single time. This rearrangement joins TRBV2 to TRBJ1-3, with D perhaps TRBD1 (6 bases). Trimming shortened V by 7 bases and J by 3 bases, and 19 bases separated the two germline ends. This CDR3 region has 16 residues. CDR1 is SNHLY and CDR2 is FYNNEI in the germline V gene. The DNA of the CDR3 is TGTGCCAGCACCCGCCCCCCAGGGGCGGGTGGAAACACCATATATTTT. This encodes CASTRPPGAGGNTIYF.

Comment on this clone: One end of the junction does not line up with germline, which may come from a read error. This CDR3 is also generated by other DNA sequences in the sample. The chain joins TRBV28 to TRBJ1-1; 9 bases align to TRBD1. This CDR3 contains 15 residues. The germline V gene has CDR1 MDHEN and CDR2 SYDVKM. CDR3 loop: CASSPPGTGNTEAFF. DNA for the CDR3: TGTGCCAGCAGTCCCCCCGGGACAGGGAACACTGAAGCCTTCTTT.

The CDR3 nucleotides are TGCGCCAGCAGCTTGGATGGAGGCGGGAACATTCAGTACTTC. It specifies CASSLDGGGNIQYF. The rearrangement links TRBV5-1 to TRBJ2-4; tentative D call: TRBD2 (5 bases). V lost 0 bases to trimming and J lost 7 bases, with 11 bases between them. Germline assignment: CDR1 SGHRS and CDR2 YFSETQ. The CDR3 runs to 14 residues.

This chain joins TRBV10-3 and TRBJ2-1, with 13 bases that match TRBD2. Germline CDR1 is ENHRY and CDR2 is SYGVKD. The CDR3 is 15 amino acids. V shed 8 bases, J shed 7 bases, and the junction held 8 bases outside the gene matches. DNA of the CDR3: TGTGCCATCGGTTTAGGGACTAGCGGGGTAAATGAGCAGTTCTTC. Protein sequence: CAIGLGTSGVNEQFF.

The chain is built from TRBV6-5 and TRBJ1-5, with a possible D match to TRBD1 (6 bases). This CDR3 spans 15 amino acids. In germline, CDR1 is MNHEY, CDR2 SVGAGI. Trimming took 7 bases from V and 2 from J, leaving 15 bases between them. The CDR3 DNA is TGTGCCAGCAAGGGACACGATTCGGGCAATCAGCCCCAGCATTTT. It yields the protein CASKGHDSGNQPQHF.

The rearrangement joins TRBV30 to TRBJ1-3; D is undetermined. Trimming took 0 bases from V and 2 from J, leaving 11 bases between them. Germline V gene data show CDR1 as GTSNPN and CDR2 as SVGIG (reference sequence). The CDR3 runs to 15 residues. DNA for the CDR3: TGTGCCTGGAGTGTAGGGCTAAACGCTGGAAACACCATATATTTT. This gives the protein CAWSVGLNAGNTIYF.

The genes are TRBV3-1 (or the pseudogene TRBV3-2) and TRBJ1-4; D might be TRBD1 (6 bases). This CDR3 has 13 residues. V lost 4 bases and J 8 bases, leaving 11 bases between the germline ends. The germline CDR1 and CDR2 sequences are LGHDT and YNNKEL (reference sequence). CDR3 DNA: TGTGCCAGCAGCCGCGGGGGGCGGGAAAAACTGTTTTTT. Translating it yields CASSRGGREKLFF.

DNA of the CDR3: TGTGCCAGTAGTACACGACAGGGGGCGAGGGATACGCAGTATTTT. Protein sequence: CASSTRQGARDTQYF. The J gene is TRBJ2-3, the V gene TRBV19; 10 bases map to TRBD1. V shed 4 bases, J shed 6 bases, and the junction held 7 bases outside the gene matches. The CDR3 is 15 amino acids. The germline CDR1 and CDR2 sequences are LNHDA and SQIVND (reference sequence).

This chain uses TRBV3-1 (or the pseudogene TRBV3-2) with TRBJ1-2, with D unresolved. V was pared by 4 bases and J by 4 bases, with 7 bases between. Germline V gene lookup returns CDR1 LGHDT and CDR2 YNNKEL (reference sequence). There are 12 residues in the CDR3. The CDR3 reads CASSLGSYGYTF. For the CDR3, the DNA is TGTGCCAGCAGCCTGGGGAGCTATGGCTACACCTTC.

This chain uses TRBV5-1 with TRBJ2-7; 11 positions match TRBD1. V was clipped by 7 bases and J by 2 bases; unmatched bases: 5. This CDR3 region has 14 residues. CDR1 is SGHRS, CDR2 YFSETQ, per germline. The chain's CDR3 is CASGTGGLAYEQYF. In DNA form, the CDR3 reads TGCGCCAGCGGGACAGGGGGACTAGCCTACGAGCAGTACTTC.

Here the CDR3 DNA reads TGCGCCAGCAGCCAAGCAGGGAAGCGCCACGAGCAGTACTTC. The encoded protein is CASSQAGKRHEQYF. The chain has TRBV4-1 and TRBJ2-7, with a weak D call TRBD1 (5 bases). The CDR3 totals 14 residues. V was shortened by 1 base and J by 5 bases, with 12 bases between the two germline ends. Per the germline V gene, CDR1 is MGHRA and CDR2 is YSYEKL.

This rearrangement joins TRBV18 to TRBJ1-4; the D gene is possibly TRBD1 (5 bases). The CDR3 is made up of 15 amino acids. Deletions cut 3 bases from V and 3 bases from J, with 11 bases between. Germline CDR1 is KGHSH and CDR2 is LQKENI. The CDR3 protein is CASSPDMLANEKLFF. CDR3 in DNA: TGTGCCAGCTCACCGGACATGCTGGCTAATGAAAAACTGTTTTTT.

The genes are TRBV18 and TRBJ2-3; perhaps TRBD1 as D (5 bases). CDR3 size: 14 residues. Germline V CDR1 and CDR2: KGHSH, LQKENI. Deletions cut 0 bases from V and 4 bases from J, with 8 bases between. The CDR3 loop reads CASSPPAGSDTQYF. As DNA, the CDR3 is TGTGCCAGCTCACCACCGGCAGGGTCAGATACGCAGTATTTT.

The CDR3 is CASSLAGGAYNSPLHF. The CDR3 DNA sequence: TGCGCCAGCAGCTTGGCCGGGGGTGCCTATAATTCACCCCTCCACTTT. The chain employs TRBV5-1 and TRBJ1-6; tentatively, D is TRBD1 (5 bases). This CDR3 spans 16 amino acids. From germline, CDR1 is SGHRS and CDR2 YFSETQ. Trimming took off 0 bases at V and 2 bases at J, with 9 bases between the two ends.

The rearrangement joins TRBV2 to TRBJ2-7, with 10 bases identical to TRBD1. The CDR3 spans 15 residues. J was trimmed by 3 bases and V by 6 bases; bases with no gene match: 8. Germline V gives CDR1 SNHLY, CDR2 FYNNEI. The chain's CDR3 is CASRKDRGGLYEQYF. DNA for the CDR3: TGTGCCAGCAGGAAGGACAGGGGGGGGCTCTACGAGCAGTACTTC.

This chain links TRBV24-1 with TRBJ2-2; 10 bases are a match to TRBD1. Trimming removed 0 bases from V and 6 bases from J; junction bases left unmatched: 0. The CDR3 runs 15 residues. Looked up from germline, CDR1 is KGHDR and CDR2 is SFDVKD. The CDR3 sequence: CATSDLGTGAGELFF. DNA for the CDR3: TGTGCCACCAGTGATTTGGGGACAGGGGCCGGGGAGCTGTTTTTT.

For the CDR3, the DNA is TGTGCCAGCAGTGAATATAGGGGCAGGGCCAATGAGCAGTTCTTC. Amino acids: CASSEYRGRANEQFF. This chain joins TRBV25-1 and TRBJ2-1; tentatively, D is TRBD1 (5 bases). The CDR3 loop spans 15 amino acids. Trimming pared 0 bases from V and 6 bases from J, leaving 12 bases between. Germline loops: CDR1 MGHDK, CDR2 SYGVNS.